The 32 T cell receptor beta chains listed next were all sequenced from one sample in a study of cytomegalovirus exposure and HLA in healthy donors. Primers included in the PCR were 60 Vbeta and 13 Jbeta primers. TCRdb's copy holds only in-frame clones and misses some; the assay was immunoSEQ multiplex PCR. The sample holds about 130,000 clones. Source material: PBMCs. Receptor source: a man aged 18 to 35 in good health and CMV-seronegative.

The chain combines TRBV19 with TRBJ1-5; the match to TRBD1 covers 10 bases. The CDR3 length is 16 residues. After removal of 9 bases from V and 6 bases from J, the junction contained 14 bases not matched to a gene. Germline lookup yields CDR1 LNHDA and CDR2 SQIVND (reference sequence). The CDR3 sequence: CASESSPGQGFQPQHF. CDR3 DNA: TGTGCCAGCGAGTCGTCTCCGGGACAGGGGTTTCAGCCCCAGCATTTT.

This rearrangement joins TRBV28 to TRBJ2-7; 8 bases fit TRBD1. Germline V gives CDR1 MDHEN, CDR2 SYDVKM. The CDR3 loop spans 13 amino acids. The ends lost 6 bases at V and 5 bases at J; junction bases unmatched: 6. CDR3 DNA: TGTGCCAGCAGGCCCCAACAGGGGGACGAGCAGTACTTC. Translated: CASRPQQGDEQYF.

V and J are TRBV5-5 and TRBJ1-2, with 7 bases lining up with TRBD1. Germline V lookup: CDR1 SGHKS, CDR2 YYEKEE (reference sequence). J gave up 4 bases and V 4 bases, and 10 bases lay outside the gene matches. CDR3 length: 15 residues. The CDR3 loop is CASSLGLGQAYGYTF. CDR3 nucleotides: TGTGCCAGCAGCCTGGGATTAGGACAGGCCTATGGCTACACCTTC. Variable domain in full (rest from reference TRBV5-5 and TRBJ1-2): DAGVTQSPTHLIKTRGQQVTLRCSPISGHKSVSWYQQVLGQGPQFIFQYYEKEERGRGNFPDRFSARQFPNYSSELNVNALLLGDSALYLCASSLGLGQAYGYTFGSGTRLTVV.

The rearrangement joins TRBV6-5 to TRBJ2-1; 10 bases are a match to TRBD2. This CDR3 comprises 16 residues. V gave up 2 bases and J gave up 3 bases; unmatched junction bases: 4. Germline V CDR1 and CDR2: MNHEY, SVGAGI. This chain's CDR3 is CASSYRGLAVYNEQFF. Written as DNA, the CDR3 is TGTGCCAGCAGTTACAGAGGACTAGCGGTCTACAATGAGCAGTTCTTC.

The CDR3 sequence is CASGLVRGAQGMNTEAFF. The CDR3 nucleotides read TGTGCTAGTGGTTTGGTACGGGGGGCCCAGGGAATGAACACTGAAGCTTTCTTT. This chain connects TRBV12-5 to TRBJ1-1; D might be TRBD1 (6 bases). The V end was cut by 0 bases, the J end by 0 bases, with 17 bases between. The germline V gene encodes CDR1 LGHNT and CDR2 FRNRAP. This CDR3 is 18 amino acids long. Complete variable domain (other parts from reference TRBV12-5 and TRBJ1-1): DARVTQTPRHKVTEMGQEVTMRCQPILGHNTVFWYRQTMMQGLELLAYFRNRAPLDDSGMPKDRFSAEMPDATLATLKIQPSEPRDSAVYFCASGLVRGAQGMNTEAFFGQGTRLTVV.

The V and J genes are TRBV27 and TRBJ1-2; 9 nucleotides line up with TRBD1. Germline loops: CDR1 MNHEY, CDR2 SMNVEV (reference sequence). V lost 4 bases, J lost 6 bases, and 9 bases stayed unmatched. The CDR3 is 15 residues long. The CDR3 DNA reads as TGTGCCAGCAGTTCCGTGACAGGGGGGGTCGATGGCTACACCTTC. It yields the protein CASSSVTGGVDGYTF.

The rearrangement links TRBV2 to TRBJ1-2, with 7 nucleotides matching TRBD1. Germline V gene data show CDR1 as SNHLY and CDR2 as FYNNEI. J gave up 8 bases and V 10 bases, and 19 bases lay outside the gene matches. The CDR3 is 15 residues long. The CDR3 DNA follows: TGTGCCATTGATTACCCGACAGGGTTGATTATGGGCTACACCTTC. Amino acids: CAIDYPTGLIMGYTF.

V gene TRBV5-1 combines with J gene TRBJ1-5, with 9 bases that match TRBD1. J was trimmed by 9 bases and V by 3 bases; bases with no gene match: 7. Germline CDR1 reads SGHRS; CDR2 reads YFSETQ. The CDR3 runs to 14 residues. Here the CDR3 reads CASSYGTGIGPQHF. CDR3 bases: TGCGCCAGCAGCTACGGGACAGGGATCGGGCCCCAGCATTTT.

The chain links TRBV9 to TRBJ2-7; D remains unclear. V lost 0 bases and J lost 2, with 9 bases in between. CDR1 SGDLS and CDR2 YYNGEE come from the germline V gene. The CDR3 has 14 amino acids. Written as DNA, the CDR3 is TGTGCCAGCAGCGTAGGCAACAGAGCCTACGAGCAGTACTTC. Residues: CASSVGNRAYEQYF.

The rearrangement joins TRBV10-1 to TRBJ2-2; 8 bases line up with TRBD1. CDR3 length: 21 amino acids. The V segment lost 2 bases and the J segment 2 bases; nucleotides outside the gene matches: 19. Per the germline V gene, CDR1 is WNHNN and CDR2 is SYGVQD (reference sequence). In nucleotides, the CDR3 is TGCGCCAGCAGTGAGATCGTCGGGCAGGGGGCTCCTCCGAGAAACACCGGGGAGCTGTTTTTT. This encodes CASSEIVGQGAPPRNTGELFF.

The chain joins TRBV5-1 to TRBJ1-1; 9 nucleotides agree with TRBD1. Trimming at V came to 4 bases and at J to 1 base, leaving 8 bases not matched to a gene. This CDR3 has 16 amino acids. From germline, CDR1 is SGHRS and CDR2 YFSETQ. The CDR3 is CASSGQQGAKNTEAFF. The DNA for the CDR3 is TGCGCCAGCAGCGGACAACAGGGGGCGAAGAACACTGAAGCTTTCTTT. Drawing the rest from reference TRBV5-1 and TRBJ1-1, the complete variable domain is KAGVTQTPRYLIKTRGQQVTLSCSPISGHRSVSWYQQTPGQGLQFLFEYFSETQRNKGNFPGRFSGRQFSNSRSEMNVSTLELGDSALYLCASSGQQGAKNTEAFFGQGTRLTVV.

The V call is TRBV30, the J call TRBJ1-3, with D perhaps matching TRBD1 (6 bases). Trimming shortened V by 6 bases and J by 0 bases, and 12 bases separated the two germline ends. CDR1 is GTSNPN and CDR2 is SVGIG in the germline V gene (reference sequence). The length of the CDR3 is 14 residues. For the CDR3, the DNA is TGTGCCTGCGCAGGGGTAAGCTCTGGAAACACCATATATTTT. This gives the protein CACAGVSSGNTIYF.

The chain is built from TRBV5-5 and TRBJ1-2; 9 bases map to TRBD1. After removal of 0 bases from V and 8 bases from J, the junction contained 8 bases not matched to a gene. Germline CDR1 and CDR2: SGHKS and YYEKEE (reference sequence). The CDR3 runs to 15 residues. Here the CDR3 reads CASSLARDRVGGYTF. DNA of the CDR3: TGTGCCAGCAGCTTGGCCCGGGACAGGGTCGGCGGCTACACCTTC.

V and J are TRBV29-1 and TRBJ2-1, with TRBD2 as a possible D gene (6 bases). The CDR3 contains 16 residues. The V gene's germline CDR1 is SQVTM and CDR2 ANQGSEA. The V and J ends lost 3 bases and 2 bases respectively, with 17 bases between them. The CDR3 loop reads CSVDVWRGATYNEQFF. Written as DNA, the CDR3 is TGCAGCGTTGATGTATGGCGGGGTGCTACCTACAATGAGCAGTTCTTC.

The chain recombines TRBV30 with TRBJ2-3; no clear D gene. Between the trimmed V and J ends, which lost 2 bases and 3 bases, there was a span of 3 bases. In germline, CDR1 is GTSNPN, CDR2 SVGIG (reference sequence). This CDR3 comprises 11 residues. CDR3 amino acids: CAWSLTDTQYF. Here the CDR3 DNA reads TGTGCCTGGAGTCTGACAGATACGCAGTATTTT.

The V gene is TRBV18, the J gene TRBJ1-2; 9 nucleotides line up with TRBD1. Trimming removed 2 bases from V and 14 bases from J; junction bases left unmatched: 12. Germline V gene data show CDR1 as KGHSH and CDR2 as LQKENI. The CDR3 is made up of 14 amino acids. Here the CDR3 reads CASSPRTGGRFVTF. CDR3 DNA sequence: TGTGCCAGCTCACCAAGAACAGGGGGCCGCTTTGTTACCTTC.

The gene calls are TRBV27 and TRBJ1-2; a possible D gene is TRBD1 (5 bases). The CDR3 is made up of 13 amino acids. The V end lost 7 bases, the J end lost 7 bases, and 16 bases lay between the germline ends. Germline assignment: CDR1 MNHEY and CDR2 SMNVEV (reference sequence). The CDR3 loop reads CASKSGWSSGYTF. The CDR3 nucleotides are TGTGCCAGCAAGTCAGGGTGGAGTTCTGGCTACACCTTC.

With regard to this clone: At one of its ends the junction is not consistent with the germline gene, which may arise from a read error. The rearrangement uses TRBV27 and TRBJ2-5; a possible D gene is TRBD1 (5 bases). Looked up from germline, CDR1 is MNHEY and CDR2 is SMNVEV (reference sequence). The CDR3 is 14 amino acids. The CDR3 loop reads CASMDISYQEAQYF. The CDR3 region has the DNA TGTGCCAGTATGGACATCTCGTACCAAGAGGCCCAGTACTTC.

This chain uses TRBV27 with TRBJ1-2; weak D call: TRBD1 (5 bases). This CDR3 has 15 residues. V lost 5 bases to trimming and J lost 3 bases, with 16 bases between them. Germline V lookup: CDR1 MNHEY, CDR2 SMNVEV (reference sequence). The CDR3 DNA reads TGTGCCAGCAGTACGACAGTGGATTTTCACTATGGCTACACCTTC. Its protein is CASSTTVDFHYGYTF.

This chain connects TRBV14 to TRBJ1-4; TRBD1 is a possible D gene (6 bases). The germline CDR1 and CDR2 sequences are SGHDN and FVKESK. Trimming cost V 3 bases and J 7 bases, with 15 bases left between them. The CDR3 has 15 residues. CDR3 sequence (DNA): TGTGCCAGCAGCCAGGAACAGGGTGTCGGTGAAAAACTGTTTTTT. Translating it yields CASSQEQGVGEKLFF.

The chain carries TRBV30 and TRBJ1-1, with a possible D match to TRBD1 (5 bases). Germline assignment: CDR1 GTSNPN and CDR2 SVGIG (reference sequence). The V gene lost 0 bases and the J gene lost 2 bases, with 10 bases spanning the gap. CDR3 length: 14 amino acids. The CDR3 sequence is CAWSVGGTNTEAFF. In DNA form, the CDR3 reads TGTGCCTGGAGTGTAGGCGGGACCAACACTGAAGCTTTCTTT. The whole variable domain, remainder taken from reference TRBV30 and TRBJ1-1, is SQTIHQWPATLVQPVGSPLSLECTVEGTSNPNLYWYRQAAGRGLQLLFYSVGIGQISSEVPQNLSASRPQDRQFILSSKKLLLSDSGFYLCAWSVGGTNTEAFFGQGTRLTVV.

This chain links TRBV28 with TRBJ2-7; D is possibly TRBD2 (6 bases). This CDR3 has 15 residues. Germline values: CDR1 MDHEN, CDR2 SYDVKM. The germline V and J ends were trimmed by 4 bases and 2 bases, with 15 bases remaining between them. The CDR3 here is CASSSLAGRTYEQYF. DNA of the CDR3: TGTGCCAGCAGTTCCCTGGCGGGACGAACCTACGAGCAGTACTTC.

The chain joins TRBV18 to TRBJ1-1; possibly TRBD1 for D (5 bases). The V end was cut by 3 bases, the J end by 11 bases, with 13 bases between. This CDR3 has 12 amino acids. The germline gives CDR1 KGHSH, CDR2 LQKENI. CDR3 sequence (DNA): TGTGCCAGCTCACCTCTGGAGGGGTCGGCTTTCTTT. Translation: CASSPLEGSAFF.

The V call is TRBV27, the J call TRBJ1-5; maybe TRBD1 (6 bases). V lost 5 bases, J lost 0 bases, and 17 bases lay in between. This CDR3 is 17 amino acids long. Germline CDR1 is MNHEY and CDR2 is SMNVEV (reference sequence). CDR3 sequence: CASSPLDSQVSNQPQHF. The CDR3 nucleotides read TGTGCCAGCAGTCCCCTGGACAGCCAAGTTAGCAATCAGCCCCAGCATTTT.

This chain uses TRBV9 with TRBJ1-4, with 7 bases matching TRBD1. CDR1 is SGDLS, CDR2 YYNGEE, per germline. This CDR3 has 18 amino acids. The V gene end was trimmed by 2 bases and the J gene end by 5 bases; junction bases not matched to a gene: 15. CDR3: CASSVGDMLGTANEKLFF. The CDR3 nucleotides read TGTGCCAGCAGCGTGGGTGACATGTTGGGGACAGCAAATGAAAAACTGTTTTTT.

The chain has TRBV9 and TRBJ2-5; a possible D gene is TRBD1 (5 bases). Trimming removed 0 bases from V and 1 base from J, with 10 bases in between. CDR1 SGDLS and CDR2 YYNGEE come from the germline V gene. The CDR3 length is 15 residues. Here the CDR3 DNA reads TGTGCCAGCAGCGTAGAAATTGGGGCCCAAGAGACCCAGTACTTC. Protein: CASSVEIGAQETQYF.

The rearrangement uses TRBV2 and TRBJ1-2, with TRBD1 as a possible D gene (5 bases). The V gene lost 8 bases and the J gene lost 4 bases, with 8 bases spanning the gap. Per the germline V gene, CDR1 is SNHLY and CDR2 is FYNNEI. This CDR3 is built from 11 residues. For the CDR3, the DNA is TGTGCCAGCGCTACAGGCTATGGCTACACCTTC. Its protein is CASATGYGYTF.

This chain uses TRBV5-1 with TRBJ2-3; the D is unclear. Trimming stripped 1 base from V and 0 bases from J, with 9 bases between. Germline CDR1 reads SGHRS; CDR2 reads YFSETQ. CDR3 length: 15 residues. In DNA, the CDR3 is TGCGCCAGCAGCTTGTGGCGGCCGAGCACAGATACGCAGTATTTT. This encodes CASSLWRPSTDTQYF.

CDR3 sequence (DNA): TGCCTGCCCGTGGGGGGATATGGCTACACCTTC. This codes for CLPVGGYGYTF. The chain combines TRBV20-1 with TRBJ1-2, with D possibly TRBD1 on 5 matching bases. Germline V gene sequence: CDR1 DFQATT, CDR2 SNEGSKA (reference sequence). There are 11 residues in the CDR3.

The gene calls are TRBV18 and TRBJ2-2; 8 nucleotides line up with TRBD1. The CDR3 totals 15 residues. CDR1 and CDR2 from the germline V gene are KGHSH and LQKENI. With V trimmed by 3 bases and J by 1 base, 1 base remained unmatched. The CDR3: CASSPGTGNTGELFF. The CDR3 coding sequence is TGTGCCAGCTCACCTGGGACAGGGAACACCGGGGAGCTGTTTTTT.

The J gene is TRBJ2-2, the V gene TRBV19; 7 bases are a match to TRBD1. Germline V lookup: CDR1 LNHDA, CDR2 SQIVND (reference sequence). CDR3 size: 15 residues. The ends lost 5 bases at V and 3 bases at J; junction bases unmatched: 6. DNA of the CDR3: TGTGCCAGTAGTGCCACAGGGGTCCACACCGGGGAGCTGTTTTTT. Its translation: CASSATGVHTGELFF.

The CDR3 DNA reads TGTGCCAGCACTTCACAGGGTGACGAGCAGTACTTC. It is translated as CASTSQGDEQYF. The rearrangement links TRBV28 to TRBJ2-7; possible D gene TRBD1, 6 bases. The CDR3 covers 12 residues. Germline V CDR1 and CDR2: MDHEN, SYDVKM. Trimming removed 7 bases from V and 5 bases from J, with 12 bases in between.